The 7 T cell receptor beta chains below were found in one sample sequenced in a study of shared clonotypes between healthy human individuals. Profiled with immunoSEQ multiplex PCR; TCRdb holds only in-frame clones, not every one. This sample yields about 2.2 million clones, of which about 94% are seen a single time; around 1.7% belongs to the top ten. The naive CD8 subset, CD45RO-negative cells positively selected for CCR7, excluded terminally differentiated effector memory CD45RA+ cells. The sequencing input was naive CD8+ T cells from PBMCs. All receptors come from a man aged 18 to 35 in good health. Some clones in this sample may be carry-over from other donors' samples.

This CDR3 is CASTPFRSGGNEQFF. CDR3 in DNA: TGTGCCAGCACCCCTTTCCGGAGCGGGGGCAATGAGCAGTTCTTC. V is TRBV9 and J is TRBJ2-1; 8 bases align to TRBD2. Germline-derived CDR1 and CDR2 are SGDLS and YYNGEE. The CDR3 contains 15 residues. The V and J ends lost 6 bases and 6 bases, in that order; junction bases with no gene match: 11.

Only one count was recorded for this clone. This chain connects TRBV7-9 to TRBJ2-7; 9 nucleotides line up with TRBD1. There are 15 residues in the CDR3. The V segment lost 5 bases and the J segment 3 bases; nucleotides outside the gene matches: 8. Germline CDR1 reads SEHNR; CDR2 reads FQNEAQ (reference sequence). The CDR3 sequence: CASSKAGTGNYEQYF. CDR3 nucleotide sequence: TGTGCCAGCAGCAAAGCCGGGACAGGGAACTACGAGCAGTACTTC.

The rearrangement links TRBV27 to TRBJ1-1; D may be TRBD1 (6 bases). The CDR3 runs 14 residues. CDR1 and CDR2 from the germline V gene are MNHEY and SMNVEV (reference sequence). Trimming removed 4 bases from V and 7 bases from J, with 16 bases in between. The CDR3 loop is CASSSPYTGFEAFF. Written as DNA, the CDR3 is TGTGCCAGCAGTTCACCATATACAGGGTTTGAAGCTTTCTTT.

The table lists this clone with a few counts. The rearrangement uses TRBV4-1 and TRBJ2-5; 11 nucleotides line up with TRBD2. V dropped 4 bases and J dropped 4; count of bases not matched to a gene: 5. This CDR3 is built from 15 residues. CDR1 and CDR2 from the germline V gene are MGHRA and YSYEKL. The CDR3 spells CASSPGTSGGETQYF. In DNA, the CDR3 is TGCGCCAGCAGCCCGGGGACTAGCGGTGGAGAGACCCAGTACTTC.

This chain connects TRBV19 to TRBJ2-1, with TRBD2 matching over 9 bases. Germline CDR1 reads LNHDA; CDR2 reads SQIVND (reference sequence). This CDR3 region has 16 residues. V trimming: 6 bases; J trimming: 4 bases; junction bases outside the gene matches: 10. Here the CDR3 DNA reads TGTGCCAGTAGCCGCGGGAGGGGGGGAACATACAATGAGCAGTTCTTC. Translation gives CASSRGRGGTYNEQFF.

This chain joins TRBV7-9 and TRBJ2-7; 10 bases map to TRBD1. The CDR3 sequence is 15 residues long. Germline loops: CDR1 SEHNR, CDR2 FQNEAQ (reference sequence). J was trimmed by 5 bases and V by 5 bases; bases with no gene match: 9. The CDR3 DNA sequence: TGTGCCAGCAGCGGATCCGGACAGGGGGTCAACGAGCAGTACTTC. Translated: CASSGSGQGVNEQYF.

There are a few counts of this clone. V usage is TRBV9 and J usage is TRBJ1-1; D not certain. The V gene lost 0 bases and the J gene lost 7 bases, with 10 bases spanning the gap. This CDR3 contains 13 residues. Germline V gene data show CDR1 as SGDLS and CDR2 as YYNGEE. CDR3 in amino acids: CASSVVPDYEAFF. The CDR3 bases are TGTGCCAGCAGCGTAGTCCCAGACTATGAAGCTTTCTTT.